This T cell receptor beta chain was identified during a study of blood T cell repertoires in COVID-19. Study context: Sites in the United States, Italy and Spain provided acute and convalescent COVID-19 samples.

In the original workflow: Amplification of reference gene primers was used by the study to estimate nucleated cell counts. The assay was immunoSEQ multiplex PCR, and TCRdb's table has in-frame clones only and misses some. From that table come the V and J calls and clone size; the DNA was used to work out D and trimming. The repertoire holds about 96,000 clones, with roughly 83% as singletons. There are 14 residues in the CDR3. Germline values: CDR1 SGHRS, CDR2 YFSETQ. Trimming removed 4 bases from V and 4 bases from J; junction bases left unmatched: 3. The clonotype comes from a woman in her fifties or sixties with acute or convalescent COVID-19. The rearrangement uses TRBV5-1 and TRBJ1-4; TRBD1 aligns across 8 bases. The sample consisted of peripheral blood. The CDR3 protein is CASSAGQVNEKLFF. In nucleotides, the CDR3 is TGCGCCAGCAGCGCGGGACAGGTTAATGAAAAACTGTTTTTT.